This is a list of T cell receptor beta chains from one sample in a study of T cell responses to AZD1222 COVID-19 vaccine. Assay used: immunoSEQ multiplex PCR; TCRdb lists only in-frame clones, some missing. Of 150,000 or so clones in the sample, about 91% were seen once. The sample was peripheral blood, taken on day 0 of AZD1222 vaccination. The receptors here all came from an adult in good health. Each CDR3 is given with its conserved first and last residue. A D gene is named only where the DNA matches it firmly. Clone size, where shown, is once, few, many, or a class for clones that have expanded.

clone size: NA
J gene: TRBJ1-1
CDR3 length: 14
D gene: NA
V gene: TRBV14
CDR3 protein: CASSLDVGGTEAFF
CDR3 DNA: TGTGCCAGCAGCCTAGACGTTGGGGGCACTGAAGCTTTCTTT

clone size: NA
J gene: TRBJ2-1
CDR3 length: 16
D gene: TRBD1
V gene: TRBV11-3
CDR3 protein: CASSLEVRAGGNEQFF
CDR3 DNA: TGTGCCAGCAGCTTAGAAGTCAGGGCAGGGGGAAATGAGCAGTTCTTC

clone size: NA
J gene: TRBJ1-2
CDR3 length: 14
D gene: NA
V gene: TRBV15
CDR3 protein: CATSRDQETAGYTF
CDR3 DNA: TGTGCCACCAGCAGAGATCAAGAGACGGCTGGCTACACCTTC

clone size: NA
J gene: TRBJ1-6
CDR3 length: 15
D gene: TRBD1
V gene: TRBV5-1
CDR3 protein: CASSGAGTGSGPLHF
CDR3 DNA: TGCGCCAGCAGCGGCGCCGGGACAGGGAGCGGACCCCTCCACTTT

clone size: NA
J gene: TRBJ1-1
CDR3 length: 14
D gene: NA
V gene: TRBV7-2
CDR3 protein: CASSPGMRNTEAFF
CDR3 DNA: TGTGCCAGCAGCCCCGGGATGAGGAACACTGAAGCTTTCTTT

clone size: NA
J gene: TRBJ1-3
CDR3 length: 11
D gene: NA
V gene: TRBV28
CDR3 protein: CASSYGWTIYF
CDR3 DNA: TGTGCCAGCAGCTACGGGTGGACCATATATTTT

clone size: NA
J gene: TRBJ2-2
CDR3 length: 16
D gene: TRBD2
V gene: TRBV3-1/TRBV3-2
CDR3 protein: CASSQAGGPNTGELFF
CDR3 DNA: TGTGCCAGCAGCCAAGCGGGAGGGCCGAACACCGGGGAGCTGTTTTTT

clone size: NA
J gene: TRBJ1-1
CDR3 length: 15
D gene: TRBD1
V gene: TRBV5-1
CDR3 protein: CASNTETGENTEAFF
CDR3 DNA: TGCGCCAGCAACACGGAAACAGGGGAGAACACTGAAGCTTTCTTT

clone size: NA
J gene: TRBJ1-2
CDR3 length: 16
D gene: NA
V gene: TRBV28
CDR3 protein: CASSSPTGGQDYGYTF
CDR3 DNA: TGTGCCAGCAGTTCGCCGACCGGGGGGCAGGACTATGGCTACACCTTC

clone size: few
J gene: TRBJ2-1
CDR3 length: 13
D gene: NA
V gene: TRBV25-1
CDR3 protein: CASSEGAPNEQFF
CDR3 DNA: TGTGCCAGCAGTGAGGGGGCTCCGAATGAGCAGTTCTTC

clone size: NA
J gene: TRBJ1-2
CDR3 length: 13
D gene: NA
V gene: TRBV28
CDR3 protein: CASGEERREGYTF
CDR3 DNA: TGTGCCAGCGGAGAAGAGCGGCGGGAAGGCTACACCTTC

clone size: NA
J gene: TRBJ2-7
CDR3 length: 11
D gene: NA
V gene: TRBV9
CDR3 protein: CASSGGDEQYF
CDR3 DNA: TGTGCCAGCAGCGGGGGGGACGAGCAGTACTTC

clone size: NA
J gene: TRBJ2-5
CDR3 length: 15
D gene: NA
V gene: TRBV11-2
CDR3 protein: CASSLIGTLIETQYF
CDR3 DNA: TGTGCCAGCAGCTTAATTGGCACACTCATAGAGACCCAGTACTTC

clone size: NA
J gene: TRBJ1-2
CDR3 length: 14
D gene: NA
V gene: TRBV28
CDR3 protein: CASSLQGISDGYTF
CDR3 DNA: TGTGCCAGCAGTTTACAGGGAATTTCGGATGGCTACACCTTC

clone size: NA
J gene: TRBJ1-2
CDR3 length: 13
D gene: NA
V gene: TRBV12-3/TRBV12-4
CDR3 protein: CASSLRGAFGYTF
CDR3 DNA: TGTGCCAGCAGTTTAAGGGGGGCTTTTGGCTACACCTTC

clone size: once
J gene: TRBJ1-4
CDR3 length: 15
D gene: TRBD1
V gene: TRBV7-9
CDR3 protein: CASSLEGGNGEKLFF
CDR3 DNA: TGTGCCAGCAGCTTGGAAGGGGGCAATGGTGAAAAACTGTTTTTT

clone size: NA
J gene: TRBJ2-2
CDR3 length: 14
D gene: NA
V gene: TRBV4-2
CDR3 protein: CASSQDTSREKLFF
CDR3 DNA: TGTGCCAGCAGCCAAGATACTAGCCGGGAGAAGCTGTTTTTT

clone size: NA
J gene: TRBJ1-1
CDR3 length: 13
D gene: NA
V gene: TRBV7-3
CDR3 protein: CASSLGGMTEAFF
CDR3 DNA: TGTGCCAGCAGCCTAGGGGGTATGACTGAAGCTTTCTTT

clone size: NA
J gene: TRBJ2-5
CDR3 length: 13
D gene: NA
V gene: TRBV7-9
CDR3 protein: CASSLSREETQYF
CDR3 DNA: TGTGCCAGCAGCTTATCCAGGGAGGAGACCCAGTACTTC

clone size: NA
J gene: TRBJ1-5
CDR3 length: 14
D gene: NA
V gene: TRBV6-2/TRBV6-3
CDR3 protein: CASTPDRSGQPQHF
CDR3 DNA: TGTGCCAGCACCCCGGACAGATCGGGTCAGCCCCAGCATTTT

clone size: NA
J gene: TRBJ2-1
CDR3 length: 16
D gene: TRBD2
V gene: TRBV19
CDR3 protein: CASSSQAGGSYNEQFF
CDR3 DNA: TGTGCCAGTAGTTCTCAAGCGGGAGGGTCCTACAATGAGCAGTTCTTC

clone size: NA
J gene: TRBJ2-7
CDR3 length: 14
D gene: TRBD1
V gene: TRBV6-1
CDR3 protein: CASSDLDRADEQYF
CDR3 DNA: TGTGCCAGCAGTGACCTTGACAGGGCTGACGAGCAGTACTTC

clone size: NA
J gene: TRBJ1-5
CDR3 length: 14
D gene: NA
V gene: TRBV7-2
CDR3 protein: CASTDRVSNQPQHF
CDR3 DNA: TGTGCCAGCACAGACAGAGTTAGCAATCAGCCCCAGCATTTT

clone size: few
J gene: TRBJ1-1
CDR3 length: 12
D gene: NA
V gene: TRBV12-3/TRBV12-4
CDR3 protein: CASTIKGSEAFF
CDR3 DNA: TGTGCCAGCACAATAAAAGGCTCTGAAGCTTTCTTT

clone size: NA
J gene: TRBJ2-1
CDR3 length: 18
D gene: TRBD2
V gene: TRBV4-3
CDR3 protein: CASSQARTSGGAGNEQFF
CDR3 DNA: TGCGCCAGCAGCCAAGCGCGGACTAGCGGGGGGGCCGGCAATGAGCAGTTCTTC

clone size: NA
J gene: TRBJ1-1
CDR3 length: 15
D gene: NA
V gene: TRBV19
CDR3 protein: CASSIVGRGVTEAFF
CDR3 DNA: TGTGCCAGTAGTATTGTGGGTCGGGGGGTCACTGAAGCTTTCTTT

clone size: NA
J gene: TRBJ1-1
CDR3 length: 15
D gene: TRBD1
V gene: TRBV2
CDR3 protein: CAAREGTGANTEAFF
CDR3 DNA: TGTGCCGCGCGGGAAGGGACAGGGGCGAACACTGAAGCTTTCTTT

clone size: NA
J gene: TRBJ1-1
CDR3 length: 13
D gene: NA
V gene: TRBV12-3/TRBV12-4
CDR3 protein: CASSKKPGVVAFF
CDR3 DNA: TGTGCCAGCAGCAAAAAGCCGGGGGTGGTAGCTTTCTTT

clone size: NA
J gene: TRBJ1-5
CDR3 length: 13
D gene: NA
V gene: TRBV12-2
CDR3 protein: CASRFRGGQPQHF
CDR3 DNA: TGTGCAAGTCGCTTTAGAGGAGGTCAGCCCCAGCATTTT

clone size: NA
J gene: TRBJ1-1
CDR3 length: 12
D gene: NA
V gene: TRBV12-3/TRBV12-4
CDR3 protein: CASGQGGTEAFF
CDR3 DNA: TGTGCCAGCGGGCAGGGCGGGACTGAAGCTTTCTTT

clone size: NA
J gene: TRBJ1-1
CDR3 length: 12
D gene: NA
V gene: TRBV19
CDR3 protein: CASGQLNTEAFF
CDR3 DNA: TGTGCCAGTGGGCAGTTGAACACTGAAGCTTTCTTT

clone size: NA
J gene: TRBJ1-6
CDR3 length: 12
D gene: NA
V gene: TRBV19
CDR3 protein: CASGEVGSPLHF
CDR3 DNA: TGTGCCAGCGGGGAGGTTGGTTCACCCCTCCACTTT

clone size: few
J gene: TRBJ1-6
CDR3 length: 13
D gene: NA
V gene: TRBV7-2
CDR3 protein: CASSFAVNSPLHF
CDR3 DNA: TGTGCCAGCAGCTTTGCTGTTAATTCACCCCTCCACTTT

clone size: NA
J gene: TRBJ1-3
CDR3 length: 16
D gene: TRBD1
V gene: TRBV9
CDR3 protein: CASSVTGGSSGNTIYF
CDR3 DNA: TGTGCCAGCAGCGTCACAGGGGGCTCCTCAGGAAACACCATATATTTT

clone size: once
J gene: TRBJ2-3
CDR3 length: 15
D gene: NA
V gene: TRBV7-3
CDR3 protein: CASSLTSGNTDTQYF
CDR3 DNA: TGTGCCAGCAGCTTAACTAGCGGTAACACAGATACGCAGTATTTT

clone size: NA
J gene: TRBJ2-7
CDR3 length: 13
D gene: NA
V gene: TRBV2
CDR3 protein: CASSWTLPYEQYF
CDR3 DNA: TGTGCCAGCAGTTGGACACTACCATACGAGCAGTACTTC

clone size: NA
J gene: TRBJ1-3
CDR3 length: 11
D gene: NA
V gene: TRBV5-1
CDR3 protein: CASSLADTIYF
CDR3 DNA: TGCGCCAGCAGCTTGGCAGACACCATATATTTT

clone size: NA
J gene: TRBJ2-7
CDR3 length: 14
D gene: NA
V gene: TRBV6-5
CDR3 protein: CASRPPGQPYEQYF
CDR3 DNA: TGTGCCAGCAGACCCCCCGGACAGCCTTACGAGCAGTACTTC

clone size: NA
J gene: TRBJ1-2
CDR3 length: 13
D gene: NA
V gene: TRBV28
CDR3 protein: CASSLGGGLGYTF
CDR3 DNA: TGTGCCAGCAGTTTGGGAGGGGGGCTTGGCTACACCTTC

clone size: NA
J gene: TRBJ2-2
CDR3 length: 15
D gene: TRBD2
V gene: TRBV10-3
CDR3 protein: CAIRRTSGNTGELFF
CDR3 DNA: TGTGCCATCAGAAGGACTAGCGGCAACACCGGGGAGCTGTTTTTT

clone size: few
J gene: TRBJ1-2
CDR3 length: 16
D gene: TRBD1
V gene: TRBV19
CDR3 protein: CASSDPGQGEGYGYTF
CDR3 DNA: TGTGCCAGTAGCGATCCGGGACAGGGTGAGGGCTATGGCTACACCTTC

clone size: NA
J gene: TRBJ1-1
CDR3 length: 14
D gene: NA
V gene: TRBV27
CDR3 protein: CASGRDGMNTEAFF
CDR3 DNA: TGTGCCAGCGGACGGGACGGCATGAACACTGAAGCTTTCTTT

clone size: NA
J gene: TRBJ2-1
CDR3 length: 16
D gene: NA
V gene: TRBV5-1
CDR3 protein: CASSLGVDPSGNEQFF
CDR3 DNA: TGCGCCAGCAGCTTGGGGGTGGACCCCTCCGGGAATGAGCAGTTCTTC

clone size: once
J gene: TRBJ1-2
CDR3 length: 12
D gene: NA
V gene: TRBV28
CDR3 protein: CASSTPNYGYTF
CDR3 DNA: TGTGCCAGCTCGACACCAAACTATGGCTACACCTTC

clone size: NA
J gene: TRBJ1-5
CDR3 length: 12
D gene: NA
V gene: TRBV7-8
CDR3 protein: CASSLRHQPQHF
CDR3 DNA: TGTGCCAGCAGCTTGAGGCATCAGCCCCAGCATTTT

clone size: NA
J gene: TRBJ2-1
CDR3 length: 14
D gene: TRBD2
V gene: TRBV9
CDR3 protein: CASSASGLANEQFF
CDR3 DNA: TGTGCCAGCAGCGCGTCGGGACTAGCCAATGAGCAGTTCTTC

clone size: once
J gene: TRBJ2-7
CDR3 length: 13
D gene: TRBD2
V gene: TRBV19
CDR3 protein: CASSSGGSWEQYF
CDR3 DNA: TGTGCCAGTAGTAGCGGGGGAAGTTGGGAGCAGTACTTC

clone size: NA
J gene: TRBJ1-5
CDR3 length: 14
D gene: NA
V gene: TRBV7-2
CDR3 protein: CASSPDSVNQPQHF
CDR3 DNA: TGTGCCAGCAGCCCGGACAGCGTGAATCAGCCCCAGCATTTT

clone size: NA
J gene: TRBJ1-5
CDR3 length: 15
D gene: NA
V gene: TRBV11-2
CDR3 protein: CASSLGAGGNQPQHF
CDR3 DNA: TGTGCCAGCAGCTTAGGAGCAGGGGGCAATCAGCCCCAGCATTTT

clone size: NA
J gene: TRBJ2-7
CDR3 length: 11
D gene: NA
V gene: TRBV6-5
CDR3 protein: CASSSQYEQYF
CDR3 DNA: TGTGCCAGCAGTTCGCAGTACGAGCAGTACTTC

clone size: once
J gene: TRBJ2-7
CDR3 length: 14
D gene: NA
V gene: TRBV6-5
CDR3 protein: CASSYQLTGDEQYF
CDR3 DNA: TGTGCCAGCAGCTACCAGCTCACAGGTGACGAGCAGTACTTC

clone size: NA
J gene: TRBJ2-7
CDR3 length: 12
D gene: NA
V gene: TRBV6-5
CDR3 protein: CASNGAYYEQYF
CDR3 DNA: TGTGCCAGCAACGGGGCATACTACGAGCAGTACTTC

clone size: NA
J gene: TRBJ1-2
CDR3 length: 11
D gene: NA
V gene: TRBV6-2/TRBV6-3
CDR3 protein: CASSRGLGYTF
CDR3 DNA: TGTGCCAGCAGTCGGGGGCTCGGCTACACCTTC

clone size: NA
J gene: TRBJ1-6
CDR3 length: 11
D gene: NA
V gene: TRBV6-5
CDR3 protein: CASRQASALHF
CDR3 DNA: TGTGCCAGCCGACAGGCTTCAGCCCTCCACTTT

clone size: NA
J gene: TRBJ2-1
CDR3 length: 13
D gene: NA
V gene: TRBV5-4
CDR3 protein: CASSLYSYNEQFF
CDR3 DNA: TGTGCCAGCAGCTTATATTCCTACAATGAGCAGTTCTTC

clone size: NA
J gene: TRBJ1-1
CDR3 length: 18
D gene: TRBD1
V gene: TRBV18
CDR3 protein: CASSPLDHGQGSGTEAFF
CDR3 DNA: TGTGCCAGCTCACCCCTTGATCACGGACAGGGGAGTGGGACTGAAGCTTTCTTT

clone size: NA
J gene: TRBJ2-7
CDR3 length: 17
D gene: TRBD2
V gene: TRBV7-9
CDR3 protein: CASSSAPGTSDSYEQYF
CDR3 DNA: TGTGCCAGCAGCTCCGCGCCCGGGACTAGCGACTCCTACGAGCAGTACTTC

clone size: NA
J gene: TRBJ1-6
CDR3 length: 15
D gene: NA
V gene: TRBV6-5
CDR3 protein: CASSSGGSYNSPLHF
CDR3 DNA: TGTGCCAGCAGTTCGGGGGGCTCCTATAATTCACCCCTCCACTTT

clone size: NA
J gene: TRBJ2-3
CDR3 length: 14
D gene: NA
V gene: TRBV19
CDR3 protein: CATSLRYDTDTQYF
CDR3 DNA: TGTGCCACCTCCCTGAGGTATGACACAGATACGCAGTATTTT

clone size: NA
J gene: TRBJ1-1
CDR3 length: 13
D gene: NA
V gene: TRBV28
CDR3 protein: CASRQPANTEAFF
CDR3 DNA: TGTGCCAGCAGACAGCCTGCGAACACTGAAGCTTTCTTT